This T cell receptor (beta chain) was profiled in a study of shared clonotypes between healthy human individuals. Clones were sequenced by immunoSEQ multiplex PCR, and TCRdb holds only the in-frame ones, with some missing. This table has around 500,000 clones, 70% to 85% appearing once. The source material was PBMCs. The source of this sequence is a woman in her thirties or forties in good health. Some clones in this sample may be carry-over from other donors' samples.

The CDR3 region has the DNA TGTGCCAGCAGTACCCGACAGGGGTCCGACACTGAAGCTTTCTTT. The encoded protein is CASSTRQGSDTEAFF. This rearrangement joins TRBV27 to TRBJ1-1; 8 positions match TRBD1. The trim removed 5 bases at V and 3 bases at J, leaving 8 bases unmatched. This CDR3 comprises 15 residues. Germline V lookup: CDR1 MNHEY, CDR2 SMNVEV (reference sequence).